Shown below are 4 T cell receptor beta chains from a single sample sequenced in a study of blood T cell repertoires in COVID-19. The assay was immunoSEQ multiplex PCR, and TCRdb's table has in-frame clones only and misses some. The data contain about 170,000 clones, approximately 81% of them singletons. The specimen was peripheral blood. Every receptor here comes from a woman aged 70-85 years with COVID-19, enrolled during active disease.

This chain connects TRBV3-1 (or the pseudogene TRBV3-2) to TRBJ2-5; 12 bases line up with TRBD2. V trimming: 0 bases; J trimming: 4 bases; junction bases outside the gene matches: 3. The CDR3 loop spans 16 amino acids. The germline CDR1 and CDR2 sequences are LGHDT and YNNKEL (reference sequence). Here the CDR3 DNA reads TGTGCCAGCAGCCAAGAAGAACTAGCGGGGGGAGAGACCCAGTACTTC. As protein: CASSQEELAGGETQYF.

The chain joins TRBV5-5 to TRBJ1-6; 8 bases are shared with TRBD1. Germline V CDR1 and CDR2: SGHKS, YYEKEE (reference sequence). This CDR3 is 15 amino acids long. The V and J ends lost 4 bases and 2 bases, in that order; junction bases with no gene match: 2. The CDR3 sequence: CASSPDRAYNSPLHF. Here the CDR3 DNA reads TGTGCCAGCAGCCCGGACAGGGCCTATAATTCACCCCTCCACTTT.

The gene calls are TRBV28 and TRBJ1-6, with D possibly TRBD1 on 5 matching bases. The germline V gene has CDR1 MDHEN and CDR2 SYDVKM. The V end lost 7 bases, the J end lost 7 bases, and 8 bases lay between the germline ends. This CDR3 is built from 12 residues. The CDR3 bases are TGTGCCAGCAAGACAGCAAATTCACCCCTCCACTTT. Protein sequence: CASKTANSPLHF.

This clone was detected only a few times. The same CDR3 can be traced to other DNA sequences in this sample. The gene calls are TRBV3-1 (or the pseudogene TRBV3-2) and TRBJ1-2; no definite D call. The CDR3 spans 14 residues. V was trimmed by 1 base and J by 8 bases, leaving 14 bases between them. Germline CDR1 and CDR2: LGHDT and YNNKEL (reference sequence). In nucleotides, the CDR3 is TGTGCCAGCAGCCAAGGGGGAGGAGGTCGGGGCTACACCTTC. This translates into CASSQGGGGRGYTF.